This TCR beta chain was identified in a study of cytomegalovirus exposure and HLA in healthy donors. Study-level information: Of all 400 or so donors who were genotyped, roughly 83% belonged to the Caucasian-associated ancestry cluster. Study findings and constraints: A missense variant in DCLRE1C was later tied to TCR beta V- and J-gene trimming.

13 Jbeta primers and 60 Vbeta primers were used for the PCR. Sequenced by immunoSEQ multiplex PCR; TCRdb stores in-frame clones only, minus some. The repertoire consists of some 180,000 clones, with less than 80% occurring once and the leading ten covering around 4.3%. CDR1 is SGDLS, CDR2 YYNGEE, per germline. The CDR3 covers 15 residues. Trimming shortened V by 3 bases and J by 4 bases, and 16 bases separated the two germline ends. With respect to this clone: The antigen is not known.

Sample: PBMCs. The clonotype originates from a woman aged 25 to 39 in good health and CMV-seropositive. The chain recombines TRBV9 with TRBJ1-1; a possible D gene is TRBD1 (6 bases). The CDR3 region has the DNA TGTGCCAGCAGCGCAGCCACAGGGTTCGGCACTGAAGCTTTCTTT. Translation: CASSAATGFGTEAFF.